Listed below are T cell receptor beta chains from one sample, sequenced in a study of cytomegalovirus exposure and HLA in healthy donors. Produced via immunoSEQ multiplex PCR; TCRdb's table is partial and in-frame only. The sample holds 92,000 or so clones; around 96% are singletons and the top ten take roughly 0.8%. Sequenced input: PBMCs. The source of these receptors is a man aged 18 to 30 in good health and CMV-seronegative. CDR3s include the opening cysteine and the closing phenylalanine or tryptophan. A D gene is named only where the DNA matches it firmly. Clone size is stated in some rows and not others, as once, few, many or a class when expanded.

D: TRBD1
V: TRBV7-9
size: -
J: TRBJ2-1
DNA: TGTGCCAGCAGCTTACCCATCGAGACAGGGAACAATGAGCAGTTCTTC
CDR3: CASSLPIETGNNEQFF

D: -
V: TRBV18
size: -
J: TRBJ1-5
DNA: TGTGCCAGCTCCCAGGGGTCGGGGAATCAGCCCCAGCATTTT
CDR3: CASSQGSGNQPQHF

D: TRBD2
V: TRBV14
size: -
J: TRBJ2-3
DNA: TGTGCCAGCAGCCAAGAACTAGCGGGGACAGATACGCAGTATTTT
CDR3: CASSQELAGTDTQYF

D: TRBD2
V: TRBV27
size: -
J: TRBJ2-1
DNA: TGTGCCAGCAGTTTATTCGGGACTAGCGGGGAGGATTACAATGAGCAGTTCTTC
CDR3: CASSLFGTSGEDYNEQFF

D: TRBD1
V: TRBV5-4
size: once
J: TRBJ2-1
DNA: TGTGCCAGCAGCTTTGGGACAGGGTCCTACAATGAGCAGTTCTTC
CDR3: CASSFGTGSYNEQFF

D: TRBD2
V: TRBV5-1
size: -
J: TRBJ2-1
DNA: TGCGCCAGCAGCCTACCACGACTCGGACTAGCGAAAAGGAATGAGCAGTTCTTC
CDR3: CASSLPRLGLAKRNEQFF

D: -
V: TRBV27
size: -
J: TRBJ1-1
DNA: TGTGCCAGCAGTTTAGGGACCGGGAGTGAAGCTTTCTTT
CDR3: CASSLGTGSEAFF

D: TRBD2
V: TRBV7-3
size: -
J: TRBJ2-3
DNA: TGTGCCAGCAGCCGGGGGGTTAGCACAGATACGCAGTATTTT
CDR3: CASSRGVSTDTQYF

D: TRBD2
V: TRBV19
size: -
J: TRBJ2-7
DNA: TGTGCCAGTAGTAAGCCCCCGGGACTAGCTGACGAGCAGTACTTC
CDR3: CASSKPPGLADEQYF

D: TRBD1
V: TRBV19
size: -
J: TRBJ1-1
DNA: TGTGCCAGTAGTTGGCAGGGGGCGCACCCTGAAGCTTTCTTT
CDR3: CASSWQGAHPEAFF

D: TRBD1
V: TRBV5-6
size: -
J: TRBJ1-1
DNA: TGTGCCAGCAGCCCAGGGGCGGACAGGGGGCTCGGGACTGAAGCTTTCTTT
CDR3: CASSPGADRGLGTEAFF

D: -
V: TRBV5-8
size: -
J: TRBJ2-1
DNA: TGTGCCAGCAGCTGGGGCGGGGTCGTGTCCTACAATGAGCAGTTCTTC
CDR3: CASSWGGVVSYNEQFF

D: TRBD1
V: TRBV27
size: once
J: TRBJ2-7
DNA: TGTGCCAGCAGTCCCGGGACAGGGGATGTCGAGCAGTACTTC
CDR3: CASSPGTGDVEQYF

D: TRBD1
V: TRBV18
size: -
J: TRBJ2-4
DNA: TGTGCCAGCTCAGCTGGGACAGGTACAAACACAAACATTCAGTACTTC
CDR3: CASSAGTGTNTNIQYF

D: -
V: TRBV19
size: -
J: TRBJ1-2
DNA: TGTGCCAGTAGTATAGCTCGGGACTCCTTCTATGGCTACACCTTC
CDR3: CASSIARDSFYGYTF

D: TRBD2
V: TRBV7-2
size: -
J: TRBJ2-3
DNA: TGTGCCAGCAGTAATAGCGGGAGGAGGGATACGCAGTATTTT
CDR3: CASSNSGRRDTQYF

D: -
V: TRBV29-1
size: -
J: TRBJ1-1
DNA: TGCAGCGCCCACAGGGCGGTTGAAGCTTTCTTT
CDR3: CSAHRAVEAFF

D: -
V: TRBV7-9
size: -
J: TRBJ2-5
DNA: TGTGCCAGCAGCTTACAGGGAGAGACCCAGTACTTC
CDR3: CASSLQGETQYF

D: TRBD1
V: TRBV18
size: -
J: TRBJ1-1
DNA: TGTGCCAGCTCACAGTCCGGGACAGGGTACACTGAAGCTTTCTTT
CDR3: CASSQSGTGYTEAFF

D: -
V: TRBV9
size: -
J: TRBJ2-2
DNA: TGTGCCAGCAGCGTAGAGGGAGCGAACACCGGGGAGCTGTTTTTT
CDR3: CASSVEGANTGELFF

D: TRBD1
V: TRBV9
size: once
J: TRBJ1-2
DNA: TGTGCCAGCAGCGTAGGGACAGGGAATCCCTATGGCTACACCTTC
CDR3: CASSVGTGNPYGYTF

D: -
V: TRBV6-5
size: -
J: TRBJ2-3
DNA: TGTGCCAGCAGTTACGGTTCGGGCACAGATACGCAGTATTTT
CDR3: CASSYGSGTDTQYF

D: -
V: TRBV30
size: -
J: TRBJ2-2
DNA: TGTGCCTGGAGTGGGGCCCGGTACACCGGGGAGCTGTTTTTT
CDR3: CAWSGARYTGELFF

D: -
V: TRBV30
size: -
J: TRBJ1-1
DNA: TGTGCCTGGACAGGGGCGAACACTGAAGCTTTCTTT
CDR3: CAWTGANTEAFF

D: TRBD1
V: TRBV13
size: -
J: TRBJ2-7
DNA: TGTGCCAGCAGTAACCGGGACAGCTACGAGCAGTACTTC
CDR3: CASSNRDSYEQYF

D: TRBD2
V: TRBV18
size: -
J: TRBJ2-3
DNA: TGTGCCAGCTCACCCATTAGCGGGGATGGGACAGATACGCAGTATTTT
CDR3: CASSPISGDGTDTQYF

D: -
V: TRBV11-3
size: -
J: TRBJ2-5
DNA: TGTGCCAGCAGTTCACAGCCAACGGCGGAGACCCAGTACTTC
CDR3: CASSSQPTAETQYF

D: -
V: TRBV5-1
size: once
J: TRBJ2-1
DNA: TGCGCCAGCAGCAGCAGGTTGACAGTTAGCTCCTACAATGAGCAGTTCTTC
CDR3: CASSSRLTVSSYNEQFF

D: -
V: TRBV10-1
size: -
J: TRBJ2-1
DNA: TGCGCCAGCAGTGAGTCCAGTGTTCACTACAATGAGCAGTTCTTC
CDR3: CASSESSVHYNEQFF

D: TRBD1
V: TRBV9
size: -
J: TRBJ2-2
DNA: TGTGCCAGCAGGGCCGGGACAGGGCCGAACACCGGGGAGCTGTTTTTT
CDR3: CASRAGTGPNTGELFF

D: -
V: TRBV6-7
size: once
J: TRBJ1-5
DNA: TGTGCCAGCAGCACTCAAGGGGATAGCAATCAGCCCCAGCATTTT
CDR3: CASSTQGDSNQPQHF

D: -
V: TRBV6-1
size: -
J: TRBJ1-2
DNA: TGTGCCAGCAGTGAAGTTCAGGGGAACTATGGCTACACCTTC
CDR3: CASSEVQGNYGYTF

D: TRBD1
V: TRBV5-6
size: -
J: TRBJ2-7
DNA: TGTGCCAGCAGCTTGATTTATAGGACAGGGGTCGAGCAGTACTTC
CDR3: CASSLIYRTGVEQYF

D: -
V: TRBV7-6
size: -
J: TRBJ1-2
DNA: TGTGCCAGCAGGGGTGCAGGGGTAGGGTATGGCTACACCTTC
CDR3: CASRGAGVGYGYTF

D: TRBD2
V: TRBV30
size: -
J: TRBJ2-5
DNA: TGTGCCTGGAGTGTAGTTAGGACTAGCGGGAGCCCAAAGACCCAGTACTTC
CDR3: CAWSVVRTSGSPKTQYF

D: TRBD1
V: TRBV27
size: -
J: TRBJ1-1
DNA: TGTGCCAGCCACGGTTTGGCAGGGGGCACTGAAGCTTTCTTT
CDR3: CASHGLAGGTEAFF

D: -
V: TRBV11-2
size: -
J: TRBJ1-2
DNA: TGTGCCAGCAGCTTATTCGCCGGGGATGACTATGGCTACACCTTC
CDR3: CASSLFAGDDYGYTF

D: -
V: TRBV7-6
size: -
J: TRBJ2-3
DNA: TGTGCCAGCAGCCCGCGACGGGGAGATACGCAGTATTTT
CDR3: CASSPRRGDTQYF

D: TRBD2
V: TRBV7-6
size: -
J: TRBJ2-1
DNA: TGTGCCAGCAGCTTAGTGCGAGGCGGGAGCTCCTACAATGAGCAGTTCTTC
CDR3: CASSLVRGGSSYNEQFF

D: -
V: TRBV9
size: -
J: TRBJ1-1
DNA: TGTGCCAGCAGCGTAGTTCTCGGCACTGAAGCTTTCTTT
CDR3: CASSVVLGTEAFF

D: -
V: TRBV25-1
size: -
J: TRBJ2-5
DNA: TGTGCCAGCAGTGTAGGTTCAGGGCGAGAGACCCAGTACTTC
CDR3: CASSVGSGRETQYF

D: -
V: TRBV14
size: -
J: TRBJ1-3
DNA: TGTGCCAGCAGCCAAGGAGGCACCTCCACTGGAAACACCATATATTTT
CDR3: CASSQGGTSTGNTIYF

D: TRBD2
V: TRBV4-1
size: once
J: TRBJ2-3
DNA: TGCGCCAGCAGCCTAAGCCGACTAGCGGGAGGGACTAGCACAGATACGCAGTATTTT
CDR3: CASSLSRLAGGTSTDTQYF

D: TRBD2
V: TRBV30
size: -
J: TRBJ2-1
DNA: TGTGCCTGGAGTGTACTCTCCGTTAGCGGGAGCCGGAATGAGCAGTTCTTC
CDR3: CAWSVLSVSGSRNEQFF

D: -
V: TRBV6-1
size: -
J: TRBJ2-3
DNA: TGTGCCAGCAGTGAAGGGCGGTATAGCGAGAGTATCACAGATACGCAGTATTTT
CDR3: CASSEGRYSESITDTQYF

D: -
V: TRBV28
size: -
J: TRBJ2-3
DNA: TGTGCCAGCAGTTTAGACATCACAGATACGCAGTATTTT
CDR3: CASSLDITDTQYF

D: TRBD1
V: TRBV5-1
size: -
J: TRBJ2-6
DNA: TGCGCCAGCAGCCCCCGACAGGGGGGAACCTCTGGGGCCAACGTCCTGACTTTC
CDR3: CASSPRQGGTSGANVLTF

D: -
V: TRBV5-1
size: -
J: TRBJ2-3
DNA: TGCGCCAGCAGCTTGGAAGGGCGGGAAAGGACAGATACGCAGTATTTT
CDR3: CASSLEGRERTDTQYF

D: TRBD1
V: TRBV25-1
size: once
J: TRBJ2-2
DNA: TGTGCCAGCAGTGATCAGGGGACAGGTGATACCGGGGAGCTGTTTTTT
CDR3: CASSDQGTGDTGELFF

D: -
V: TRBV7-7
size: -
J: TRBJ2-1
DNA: TGTGCTAGCAGCTTATCGGCAGGGAACAATGAGCAGTTCTTC
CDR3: CASSLSAGNNEQFF

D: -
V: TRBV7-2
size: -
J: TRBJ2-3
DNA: TGTGCCAGCAGCTTAGCAGGCGGGTCCGACACAGATACGCAGTATTTT
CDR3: CASSLAGGSDTDTQYF

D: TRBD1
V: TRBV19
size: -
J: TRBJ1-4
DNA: TGTGCCAGTAGTAGCCGGGACAGAAATGAAAAACTGTTTTTT
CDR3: CASSSRDRNEKLFF